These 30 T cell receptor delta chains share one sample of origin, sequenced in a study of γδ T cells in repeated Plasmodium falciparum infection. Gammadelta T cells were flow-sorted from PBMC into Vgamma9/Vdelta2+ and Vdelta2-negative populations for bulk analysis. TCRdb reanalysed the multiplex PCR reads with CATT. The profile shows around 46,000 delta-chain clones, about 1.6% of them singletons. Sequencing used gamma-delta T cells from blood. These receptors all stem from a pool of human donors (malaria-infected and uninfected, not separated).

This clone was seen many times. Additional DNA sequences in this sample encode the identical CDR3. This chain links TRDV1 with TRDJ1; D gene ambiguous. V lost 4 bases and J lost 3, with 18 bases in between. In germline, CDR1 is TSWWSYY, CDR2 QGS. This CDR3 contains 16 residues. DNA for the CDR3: TGTGCTCTTGGGGCGCCACTTACTCCGTACGCCGATAAACTCATCTTT. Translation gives CALGAPLTPYADKLIF.

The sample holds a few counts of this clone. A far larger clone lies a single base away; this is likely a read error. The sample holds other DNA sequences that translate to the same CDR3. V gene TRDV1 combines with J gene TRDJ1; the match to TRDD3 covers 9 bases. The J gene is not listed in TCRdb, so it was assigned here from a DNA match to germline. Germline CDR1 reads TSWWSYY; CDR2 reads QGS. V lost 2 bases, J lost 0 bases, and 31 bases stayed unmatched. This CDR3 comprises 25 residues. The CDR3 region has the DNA TGTGCTCTTGGGGAAGTGGGTCTACACCTGGGGGATGAAGTGAGGAGGCCACTGTACACCGATAAACTCATCTTT. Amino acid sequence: CALGEVGLHLGDEVRRPLYTDKLIF.

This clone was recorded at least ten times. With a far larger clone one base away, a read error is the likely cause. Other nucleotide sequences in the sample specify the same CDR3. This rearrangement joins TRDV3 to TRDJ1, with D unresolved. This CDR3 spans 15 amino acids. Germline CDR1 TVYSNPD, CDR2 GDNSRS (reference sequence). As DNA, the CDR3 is TGTGCCTCAACGCTCCACTTCGCGGTGACCGATAAACTCATCTTC. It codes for CASTLHFAVTDKLIF.

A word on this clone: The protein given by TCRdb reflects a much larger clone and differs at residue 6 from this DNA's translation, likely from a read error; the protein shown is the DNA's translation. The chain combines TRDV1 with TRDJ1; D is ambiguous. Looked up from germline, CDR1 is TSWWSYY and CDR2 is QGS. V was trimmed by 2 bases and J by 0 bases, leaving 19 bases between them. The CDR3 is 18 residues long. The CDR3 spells CALGEAGTVVQNTDKLIF. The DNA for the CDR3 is TGTGCTCTTGGGGAAGCGGGAACGGTCGTACAAAACACCGATAAACTCATCTTT.

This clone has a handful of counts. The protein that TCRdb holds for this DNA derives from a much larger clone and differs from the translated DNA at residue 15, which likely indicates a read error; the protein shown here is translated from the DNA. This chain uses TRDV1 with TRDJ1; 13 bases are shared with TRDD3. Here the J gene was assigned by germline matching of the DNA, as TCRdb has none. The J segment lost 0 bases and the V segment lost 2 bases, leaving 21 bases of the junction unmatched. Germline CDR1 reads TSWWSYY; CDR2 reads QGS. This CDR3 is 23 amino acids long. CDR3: CALGENPSHVLGDTLVYTDKLIF. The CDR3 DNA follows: TGTGCTCTTGGGGAAAACCCCTCCCACGTACTGGGGGATACGCTAGTGTACACCGATAAACTCATCTTT.

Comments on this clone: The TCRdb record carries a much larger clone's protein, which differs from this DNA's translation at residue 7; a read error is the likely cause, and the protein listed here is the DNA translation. CDR3 sequence reads: CALGTTRRGYANHTDKLIF. The CDR3 coding sequence is TGTGCTCTTGGGACTACCAGGCGGGGATACGCCAATCACACCGATAAACTCATCTTT. This chain uses TRDV1 with TRDJ1; TRDD3 matches 9 bases. The J gene was not available in TCRdb and was assigned here by matching the DNA to germline segments. CDR1 TSWWSYY and CDR2 QGS come from the germline V gene. V lost 5 bases, J lost 0 bases, and 16 bases stayed unmatched. CDR3 size: 19 residues.

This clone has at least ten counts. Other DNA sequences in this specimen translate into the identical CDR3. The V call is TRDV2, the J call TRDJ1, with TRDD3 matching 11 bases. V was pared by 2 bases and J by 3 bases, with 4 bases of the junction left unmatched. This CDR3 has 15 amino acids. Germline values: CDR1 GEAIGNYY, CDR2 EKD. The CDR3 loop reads CACDKLGDRSDKLIF. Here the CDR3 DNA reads TGTGCCTGTGACAAACTGGGGGATAGATCCGATAAACTCATCTTT.

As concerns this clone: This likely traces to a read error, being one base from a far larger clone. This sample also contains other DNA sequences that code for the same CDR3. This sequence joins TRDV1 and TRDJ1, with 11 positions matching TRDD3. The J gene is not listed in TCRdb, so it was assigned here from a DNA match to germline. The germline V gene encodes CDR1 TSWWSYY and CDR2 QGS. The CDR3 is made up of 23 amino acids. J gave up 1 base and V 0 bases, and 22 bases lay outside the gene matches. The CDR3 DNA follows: TGTGCTCTTGGGGAACTTCAACTTCCCTCCTACTGGCTGGGGGATACTTCCACCGATAAACTCATCTTT. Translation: CALGELQLPSYWLGDTSTDKLIF.

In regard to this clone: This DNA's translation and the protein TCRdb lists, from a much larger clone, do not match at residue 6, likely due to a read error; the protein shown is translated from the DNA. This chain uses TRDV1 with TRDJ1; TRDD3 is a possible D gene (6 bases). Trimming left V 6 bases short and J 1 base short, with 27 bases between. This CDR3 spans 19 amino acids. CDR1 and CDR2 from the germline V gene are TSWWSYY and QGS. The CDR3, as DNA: TGTGCTCTTGGCCCTTGCTCCCGGGGGAACTCGCGTCCCACCGATAAACTCATCTTT. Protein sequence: CALGPCSRGNSRPTDKLIF.

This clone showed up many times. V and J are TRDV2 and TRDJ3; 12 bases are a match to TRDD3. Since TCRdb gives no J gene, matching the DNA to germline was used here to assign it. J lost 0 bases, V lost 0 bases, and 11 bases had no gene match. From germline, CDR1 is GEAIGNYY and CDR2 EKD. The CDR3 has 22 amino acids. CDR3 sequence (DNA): TGTGCCTGTGACACCAGTCAGCACTGGGGGATACCCGGCTCCTGGGACACCCGACAGATGTTTTTC. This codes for CACDTSQHWGIPGSWDTRQMFF.

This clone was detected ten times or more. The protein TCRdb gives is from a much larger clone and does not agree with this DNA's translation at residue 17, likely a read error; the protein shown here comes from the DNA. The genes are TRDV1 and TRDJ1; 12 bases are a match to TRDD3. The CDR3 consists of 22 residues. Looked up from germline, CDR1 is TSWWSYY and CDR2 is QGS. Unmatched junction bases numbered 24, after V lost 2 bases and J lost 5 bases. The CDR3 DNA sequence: TGTGCTCTTGGGGAAAAGACGGCCCCCGGGATGTACTGGGGGATACTTGCGGATAAACTCATCTTT. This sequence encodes CALGEKTAPGMYWGILADKLIF.

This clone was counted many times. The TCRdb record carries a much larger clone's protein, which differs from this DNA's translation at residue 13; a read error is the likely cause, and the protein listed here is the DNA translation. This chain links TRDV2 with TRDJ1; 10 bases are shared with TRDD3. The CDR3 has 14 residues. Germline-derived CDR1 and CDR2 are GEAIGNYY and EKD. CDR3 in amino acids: CACDELGDSSKLTF. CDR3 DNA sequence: TGTGCCTGTGACGAACTGGGGGATTCGAGTAAACTCACCTTT.

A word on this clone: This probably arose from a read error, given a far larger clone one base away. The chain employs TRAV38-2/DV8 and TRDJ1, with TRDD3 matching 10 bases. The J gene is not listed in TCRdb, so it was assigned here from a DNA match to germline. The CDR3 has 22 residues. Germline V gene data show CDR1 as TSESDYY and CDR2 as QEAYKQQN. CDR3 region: CAYRSCGFFITGGLKYTDKLIF. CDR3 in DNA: TGTGCTTATAGGAGCTGCGGGTTCTTTATAACTGGGGGATTGAAGTACACTGATAAACTCATCTTT.

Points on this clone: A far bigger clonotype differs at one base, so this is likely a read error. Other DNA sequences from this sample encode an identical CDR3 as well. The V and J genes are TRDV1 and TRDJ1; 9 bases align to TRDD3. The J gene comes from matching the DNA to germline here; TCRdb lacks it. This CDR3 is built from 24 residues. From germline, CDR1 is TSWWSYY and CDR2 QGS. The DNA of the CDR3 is TGTGCCCTTGGGGAAGAGGTCCCTTCCCACGGACTGGGGGACCCACGGGGGTACACCGATAAACTCATCTTT. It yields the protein CALGEEVPSHGLGDPRGYTDKLIF.

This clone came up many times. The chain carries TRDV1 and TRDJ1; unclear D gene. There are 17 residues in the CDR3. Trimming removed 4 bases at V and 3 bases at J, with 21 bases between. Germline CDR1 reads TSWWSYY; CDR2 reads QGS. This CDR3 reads CALGAHRSTYGSDKLIF. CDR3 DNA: TGTGCTCTTGGGGCCCATCGGTCTACTTATGGCTCCGATAAACTCATCTTT.

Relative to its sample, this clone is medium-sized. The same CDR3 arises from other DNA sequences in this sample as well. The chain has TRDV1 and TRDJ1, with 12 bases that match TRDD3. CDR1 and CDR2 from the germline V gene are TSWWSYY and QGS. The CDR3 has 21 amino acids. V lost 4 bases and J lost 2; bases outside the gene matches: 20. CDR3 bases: TGTGCTCTTGGGGCCACCCTACGTATGGACTGGGGGATACCTCCTACCGATAAACTCATCTTT. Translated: CALGATLRMDWGIPPTDKLIF.

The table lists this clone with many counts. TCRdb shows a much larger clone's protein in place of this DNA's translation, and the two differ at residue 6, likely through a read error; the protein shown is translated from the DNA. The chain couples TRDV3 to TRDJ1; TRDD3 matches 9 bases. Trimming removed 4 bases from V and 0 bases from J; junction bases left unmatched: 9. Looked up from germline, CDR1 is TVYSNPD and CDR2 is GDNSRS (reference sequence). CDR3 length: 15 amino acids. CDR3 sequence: CASWGMRTNTDKLIF. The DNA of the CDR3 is TGTGCCTCCTGGGGGATGCGAACTAACACCGATAAACTCATCTTT.

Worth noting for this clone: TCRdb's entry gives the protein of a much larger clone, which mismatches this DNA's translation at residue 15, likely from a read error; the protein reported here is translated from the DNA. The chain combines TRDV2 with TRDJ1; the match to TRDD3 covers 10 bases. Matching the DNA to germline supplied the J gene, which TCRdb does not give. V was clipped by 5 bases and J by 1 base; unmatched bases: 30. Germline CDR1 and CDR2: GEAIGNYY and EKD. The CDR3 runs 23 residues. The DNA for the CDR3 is TGTGCCTGTGGCAAACACTTCCTAATGAGGGGGATACGCTCCTGGGGTTGCACCGATAAACTCATCTTT. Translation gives CACGKHFLMRGIRSWGCTDKLIF.

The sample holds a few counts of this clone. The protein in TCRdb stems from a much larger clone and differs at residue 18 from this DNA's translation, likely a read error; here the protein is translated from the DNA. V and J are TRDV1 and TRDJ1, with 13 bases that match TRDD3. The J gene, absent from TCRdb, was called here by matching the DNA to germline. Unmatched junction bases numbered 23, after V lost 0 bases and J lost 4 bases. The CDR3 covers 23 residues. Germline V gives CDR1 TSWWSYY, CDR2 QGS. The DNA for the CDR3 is TGTGCTCTTGGGGAACTCGGACCTACCCGCTACTGGGGGATACGTTCGGCCGTCGATAAACTCATCTTT. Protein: CALGELGPTRYWGIRSAVDKLIF.

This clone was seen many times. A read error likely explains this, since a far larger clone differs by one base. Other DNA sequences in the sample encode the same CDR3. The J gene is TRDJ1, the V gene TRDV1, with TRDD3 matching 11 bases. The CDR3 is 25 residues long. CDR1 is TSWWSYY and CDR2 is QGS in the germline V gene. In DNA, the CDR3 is TGTGCTCTTGGGGATTTGTCCACCCCATTCCCTGAGGGATTGTACTGGGGGATAACGTCCGATAAGCTCATCTTT. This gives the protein CALGDLSTPFPEGLYWGITSDKLIF.

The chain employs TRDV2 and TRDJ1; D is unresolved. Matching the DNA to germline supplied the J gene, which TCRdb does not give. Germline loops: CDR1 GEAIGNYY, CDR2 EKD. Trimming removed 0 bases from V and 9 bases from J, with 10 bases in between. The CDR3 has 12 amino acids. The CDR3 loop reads CACDTGTVELIF. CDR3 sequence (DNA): TGTGCCTGTGACACCGGGACTGTGGAACTCATCTTT.

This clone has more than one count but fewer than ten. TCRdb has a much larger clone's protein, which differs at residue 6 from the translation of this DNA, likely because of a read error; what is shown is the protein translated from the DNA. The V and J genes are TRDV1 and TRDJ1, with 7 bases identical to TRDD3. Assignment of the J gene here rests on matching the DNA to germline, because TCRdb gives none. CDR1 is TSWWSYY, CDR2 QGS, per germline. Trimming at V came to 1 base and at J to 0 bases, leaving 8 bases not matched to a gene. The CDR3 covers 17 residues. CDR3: CALGEPRWGTYTDKLIF. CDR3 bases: TGTGCTCTTGGGGAACCTAGGTGGGGGACGTACACCGATAAACTCATCTTT.

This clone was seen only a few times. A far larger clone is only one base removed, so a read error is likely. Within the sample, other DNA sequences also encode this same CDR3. The CDR3 DNA sequence: TGCGCTCTTGGGGAAGGTGTTACCCGGGGCCGACTGGGGGCTCCGTACACCGATAAACTCATCTTT. Amino acid sequence: CALGEGVTRGRLGAPYTDKLIF. This chain joins TRDV1 and TRDJ1, with 8 bases aligning to TRDD3. No J gene was available from TCRdb, and it was assigned here by a germline match of the DNA. Germline V lookup: CDR1 TSWWSYY, CDR2 QGS. This CDR3 has 22 residues.

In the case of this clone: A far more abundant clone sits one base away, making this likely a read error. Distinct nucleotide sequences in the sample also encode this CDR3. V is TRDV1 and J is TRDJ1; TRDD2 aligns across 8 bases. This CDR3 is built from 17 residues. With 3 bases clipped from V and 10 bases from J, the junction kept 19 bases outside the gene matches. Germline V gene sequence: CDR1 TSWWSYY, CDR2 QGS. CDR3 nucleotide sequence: TGTGCTCTTGGGGAGACTTCCTACCTCCCGCAGGAAGGTGGACTCATCTTT. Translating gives CALGETSYLPQEGGLIF.

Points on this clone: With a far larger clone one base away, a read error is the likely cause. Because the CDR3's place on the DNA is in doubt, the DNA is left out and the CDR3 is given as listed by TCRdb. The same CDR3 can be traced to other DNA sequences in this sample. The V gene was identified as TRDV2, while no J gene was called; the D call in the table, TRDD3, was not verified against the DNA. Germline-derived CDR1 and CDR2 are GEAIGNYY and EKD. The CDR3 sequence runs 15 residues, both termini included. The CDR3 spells CACDTVGTGTDKLIF.

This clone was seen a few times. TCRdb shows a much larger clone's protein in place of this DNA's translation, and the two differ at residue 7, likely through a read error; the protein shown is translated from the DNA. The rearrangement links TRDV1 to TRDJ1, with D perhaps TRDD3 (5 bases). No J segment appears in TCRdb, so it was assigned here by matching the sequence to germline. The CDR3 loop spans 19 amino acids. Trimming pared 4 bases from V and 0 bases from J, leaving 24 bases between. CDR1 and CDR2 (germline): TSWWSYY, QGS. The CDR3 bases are TGTGCTCTTGGGGGACTCCCGAGGTCGGGGGCCCTGTACACCGATAAACTCATCTTT. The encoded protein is CALGGLPRSGALYTDKLIF.

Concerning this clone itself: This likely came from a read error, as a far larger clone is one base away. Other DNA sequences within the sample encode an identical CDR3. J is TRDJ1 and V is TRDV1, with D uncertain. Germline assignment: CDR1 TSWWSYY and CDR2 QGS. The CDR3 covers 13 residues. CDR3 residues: CALGINLVTKLIF. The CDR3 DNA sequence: TGTGCTCTTGGAATAAACCTGGTTACTAAACTCATCTTC.

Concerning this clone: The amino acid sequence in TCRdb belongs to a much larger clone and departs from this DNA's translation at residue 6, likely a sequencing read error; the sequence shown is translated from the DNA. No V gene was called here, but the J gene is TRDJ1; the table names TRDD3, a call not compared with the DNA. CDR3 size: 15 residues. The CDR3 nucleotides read TGTGCTCTTGGGGAACCTCGGGGTGCCACCGATAAACTCATCTTT. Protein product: CALGEPRGATDKLIF.

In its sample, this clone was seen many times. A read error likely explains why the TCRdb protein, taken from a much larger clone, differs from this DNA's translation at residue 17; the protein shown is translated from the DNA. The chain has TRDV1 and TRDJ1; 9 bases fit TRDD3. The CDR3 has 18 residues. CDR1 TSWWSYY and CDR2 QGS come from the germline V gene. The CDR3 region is CALGEVIGGIQYTDKLTF. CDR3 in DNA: TGTGCTCTTGGGGAAGTGATCGGGGGGATACAGTACACCGATAAACTCACCTTT.

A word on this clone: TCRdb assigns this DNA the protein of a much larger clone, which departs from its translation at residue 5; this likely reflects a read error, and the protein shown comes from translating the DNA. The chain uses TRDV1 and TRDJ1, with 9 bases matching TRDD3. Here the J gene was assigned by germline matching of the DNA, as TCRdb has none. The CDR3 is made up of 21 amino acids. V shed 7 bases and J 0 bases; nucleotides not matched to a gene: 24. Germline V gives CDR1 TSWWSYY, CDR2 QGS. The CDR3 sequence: CALVDTITGGLQHTYTDKLIF. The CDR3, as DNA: TGTGCTCTTGTGGATACCATTACTGGGGGACTCCAGCACACGTACACCGATAAACTCATCTTT.